The clone carrying this T cell receptor (beta chain) came up a few times. Its target is unknown. The data derive from a study of response to subunit inactivated influenza vaccine. The ends were cut back, 5 bases at V and 0 bases at J, with 14 bases in the middle. This CDR3 comprises 15 residues. From germline, CDR1 is SEHNR and CDR2 FQNEAQ (reference sequence). Study conclusions and caveats: New T cells are recruited in small numbers by each seasonal influenza vaccination, according to the authors' suggestion.

Each CDR3 protein gets one entry after TCRdb re-called the RT-PCR reads with MiXCR. The table lists over 150,000 distinct CDR3 sequences, approximately 15% of them singletons, with roughly 24% in the top ten. The specimen comprised CD8+ T cells sorted from PBMCs, sampled roughly 5 days after vaccination. The chain carries TRBV7-9 and TRBJ2-7; the D gene could be TRBD1 or TRBD2 (5 bases each). This receptor was taken from a middle-aged man who received an inactivated influenza vaccine. CDR3: CASSPRGSLSYEQYF. CDR3 DNA: TGTGCCAGCAGCCCGAGGGGCAGCCTCTCCTACGAGCAGTACTTC.